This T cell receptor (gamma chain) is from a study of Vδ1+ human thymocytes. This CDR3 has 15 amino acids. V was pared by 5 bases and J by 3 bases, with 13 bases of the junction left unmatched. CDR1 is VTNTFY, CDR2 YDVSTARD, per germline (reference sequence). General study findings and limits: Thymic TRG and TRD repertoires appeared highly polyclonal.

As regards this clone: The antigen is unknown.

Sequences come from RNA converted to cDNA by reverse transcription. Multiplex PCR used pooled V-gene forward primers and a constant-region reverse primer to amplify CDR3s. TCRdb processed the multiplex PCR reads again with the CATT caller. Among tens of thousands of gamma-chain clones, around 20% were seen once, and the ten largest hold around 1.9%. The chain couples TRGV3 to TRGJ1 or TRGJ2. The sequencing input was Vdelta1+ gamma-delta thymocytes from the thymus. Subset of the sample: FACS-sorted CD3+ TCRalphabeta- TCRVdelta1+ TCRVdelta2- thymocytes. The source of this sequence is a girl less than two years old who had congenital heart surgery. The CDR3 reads CATWVQPPIYYKKLF. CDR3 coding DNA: TGTGCCACCTGGGTCCAACCCCCCATTTATTATAAGAAACTCTTT.